This paragraph reports one T cell receptor (beta chain). Only in-frame clones appear in the TCRdb table, and some are missing; sequencing was by immunoSEQ multiplex PCR. The table lists about 150,000 clones, about 83% of them singletons. The germline V gene encodes CDR1 MNHNY and CDR2 SVGAGI (reference sequence). V was clipped by 3 bases and J by 3 bases, with 8 bases between them. This CDR3 contains 13 residues. This entry is derived from a study of blood T cell repertoires in COVID-19. Overall study context: The United States, Italy and Spain were the sources of the acute and convalescent COVID-19 samples. From T cells, B-cell-depleted T cells, or PBMCs came the material, which was cDNA or gDNA.

The chain recombines TRBV6-6 with TRBJ2-5; D is perhaps TRBD2 (5 bases). The sequencing sample was made of peripheral blood. The TCR was taken from a woman of 80 years or more with COVID-19, enrolled during active disease. The CDR3 DNA reads TGTGCCAGCAGTTATACTAGAGAAGAGACCCAGTACTTC. This codes for CASSYTREETQYF.